These T cell receptor beta chains were read from a single sample in a study of blood T cell repertoires in COVID-19. Using immunoSEQ multiplex PCR, the repertoire was profiled, and TCRdb retains in-frame clones only, with some absent. The repertoire holds around 300,000 clones, with roughly 89% as singletons. Sequenced material: peripheral blood. Receptor source: a woman aged 40 to 49 who had recovered from COVID-19. Both conserved end residues are part of each CDR3. The D gene is left open where the match is weak. The listing skips clone size in some rows; elsewhere it reads once, few, many or a size class.

J gene	clone size	V gene	D gene	CDR3 DNA	CDR3 protein
TRBJ1-2	.	TRBV6-6	.	TGTGCCAGCAGTTCCCACGTTATAGGAGGGGGCTACACCTTC	CASSSHVIGGGYTF
TRBJ2-3	.	TRBV7-2	TRBD1	TGTGCCAGCAGCTCCACACAGGGGGGCCCAGATACGCAGTATTTT	CASSSTQGGPDTQYF
TRBJ2-1	.	TRBV24-1	TRBD2	TGTGCCACCAGTGATCCGACTAGCGGAGCCTACAATGAGCAGTTCTTC	CATSDPTSGAYNEQFF
TRBJ2-1	once	TRBV3-1/TRBV3-2	TRBD2	TGTGCCAGCAGCCCGGGACTAGCGGGGGTTGAGCAGTTCTTC	CASSPGLAGVEQFF
TRBJ2-1	many	TRBV6-5	TRBD2	TGTGCCAGCAGGATGGGGACTAGTGGACCCAATGAGCAGTTCTTC	CASRMGTSGPNEQFF
TRBJ1-4	.	TRBV19	.	TGTGCCAGTAGCCATAGTGGGTTGGGGGCGCTGGATGAAAAACTGTTTTTT	CASSHSGLGALDEKLFF
TRBJ2-3	.	TRBV5-1	TRBD2	TGCGCCAGCAGCTTGGAGCGGGAGGGTACAGATACGCAGTATTTT	CASSLEREGTDTQYF
TRBJ2-1	.	TRBV4-2	.	TGTGCCAGCAGCCAAGTTTTAGCAGATTCCTACAATGAGCAGTTCTTC	CASSQVLADSYNEQFF
TRBJ1-4	.	TRBV7-9	TRBD1	TGTGCCAGCAGCTTAGGCGACAGGGAAGTTAATGAAAAACTGTTTTTT	CASSLGDREVNEKLFF
TRBJ2-1	.	TRBV18	TRBD2	TGTGCCAGCTCACATGAACTAGCGGGAGGTAGCTCCTACAATGAGCAGTTCTTC	CASSHELAGGSSYNEQFF
TRBJ1-3	.	TRBV4-1	.	TGCGCCAGCAGCCAAGGTCCTTTGAGTCGCTCTGGAAACACCATATATTTT	CASSQGPLSRSGNTIYF
TRBJ2-7	.	TRBV9	TRBD1	TGTGCCAGCAGCGTAGGGGACAGGGGGCTCTCCGAGCAGTACTTC	CASSVGDRGLSEQYF
TRBJ2-5	.	TRBV1	.	TGCACCAGCAGCCGCTCGACTAGCGGGAACGAGACCCAGTACTTC	CTSSRSTSGNETQYF
TRBJ2-1	.	TRBV9	TRBD2	TGTGCCAGCAGCGTAACTGGGACTAGCTCCTACAATGAGCAGTTCTTC	CASSVTGTSSYNEQFF
TRBJ2-1	.	TRBV12-3/TRBV12-4	.	TGTGCCAGCAGTCCCGGGGCCTACAATGAGCAGTTCTTC	CASSPGAYNEQFF
TRBJ2-1	.	TRBV19	.	TGTGCCAGTAGTGCCGGACTCTACAATGAGCAGTTCTTC	CASSAGLYNEQFF
TRBJ1-2	.	TRBV11-2	.	TGTGCCAGCAGCCCCACGGGGGGCTCGGTTTATGGCTACACCTTC	CASSPTGGSVYGYTF
TRBJ2-1	.	TRBV24-1	.	TGTGCCACCAGTGAGGCAGGGGTTGAGCAGTTCTTC	CATSEAGVEQFF
TRBJ2-5	once	TRBV28	.	TGTGCCAGCAGTTTCCCGCCTATCGCGGGCGGGTACCAAGAGACCCAGTACTTC	CASSFPPIAGGYQETQYF
TRBJ2-3	few	TRBV3-1/TRBV3-2	TRBD2	TGTGCCAGCAGCCAAGATGGACTAGCGGTGCTAACTAGCACAGATACGCAGTATTTT	CASSQDGLAVLTSTDTQYF
TRBJ2-5	.	TRBV24-1	TRBD1	TGTGCCACCAGTGACCCTGCCCCGGGACAGGCGGCCGAGACCCAGTACTTC	CATSDPAPGQAAETQYF
TRBJ2-2	.	TRBV27	.	TGTGCCAGCAGGATACGGGCGGAGGCGAACACCGGGGAGCTGTTTTTT	CASRIRAEANTGELFF
TRBJ1-2	.	TRBV10-2	TRBD1	TGCGCCAGCAGTGAGTCCAGGACAGGCAACTATGGCTACACCTTC	CASSESRTGNYGYTF
TRBJ2-1	.	TRBV18	.	TGTGCCAGCTCGTCCGGGAATAACAATGAGCAGTTCTTC	CASSSGNNNEQFF
TRBJ2-3	.	TRBV7-2	TRBD2	TGTGCCAGCAGTTGGACCGGGACTAGCGGGAGTATTTCAACAGATACGCAGTATTTT	CASSWTGTSGSISTDTQYF
TRBJ1-5	.	TRBV27	.	TGTGCCAGCAGGTGGGCATTTGATCAGCCCCAGCATTTT	CASRWAFDQPQHF
TRBJ2-5	once	TRBV9	TRBD2	TGTGCCAGCAGCGTACGTTCTGGACTAGCGGGAGAGACCCAGTACTTC	CASSVRSGLAGETQYF
TRBJ2-7	once	TRBV28	TRBD1	TGTGCCAGCAGTCCACTCGGGACAGGGTCCTACGAGCAGTACTTC	CASSPLGTGSYEQYF
TRBJ2-1	.	TRBV20-1	TRBD2	TGCAGTGCTAGTGAGACTAGCGGGACATACAATGAGCAGTTCTTC	CSASETSGTYNEQFF
TRBJ2-7	.	TRBV10-3	.	TGTGCCATCAGTGAGTCGCTCCAGGGGAACTACGAGCAGTACTTC	CAISESLQGNYEQYF
TRBJ2-7	.	TRBV20-1	TRBD2	TGCAGTGCTGCTAGCGGGTACGAGCAGTACTTC	CSAASGYEQYF
TRBJ2-7	.	TRBV15	.	TGTGCCACCAGCAGAGAGCAGGGTTCCCACGAGCAGTACTTC	CATSREQGSHEQYF
TRBJ2-1	.	TRBV30	TRBD2	TGTGCCTGGAGTGTAGGGGCTAGCGGGGTCGATGAGCAGTTCTTC	CAWSVGASGVDEQFF
TRBJ2-1	.	TRBV9	.	TGTGCCAGCAGCGTAGGCAGGGCGGGGAAAACCTCGAGCCCAAAACCTTCCTACAATGAGCAGTTCTTC	CASSVGRAGKTSSPKPSYNEQFF
TRBJ2-7	.	TRBV2	TRBD2	TGTGCCAGCAGTGGGCTAGCGGCTTATTACGAGCAGTACTTC	CASSGLAAYYEQYF